Listed below are T cell receptor beta chains from one sample, sequenced in a study of shared clonotypes between healthy human individuals. The method was immunoSEQ multiplex PCR; TCRdb's version includes in-frame clones alone and lacks a portion of them. In the table there are about a million clones, 76% of which are singletons. Specimen: memory CD4+ T cells sorted from blood. The receptor source for this set is a man younger than 30 in good health. CDR3s include the opening cysteine and the closing phenylalanine or tryptophan. Each record gives: V gene, J gene, clone size, CDR3 length, CDR3 protein. Clone size is given for some rows only: seen once, a few or many times, or a class if the clone is expanded.

>TRBV9|TRBJ1-3|-|15
CASSVGPSSGNTIYF
>TRBV30|TRBJ2-3|-|12
CAWSSVTDTQYF
>TRBV5-1|TRBJ2-7|few|14
CASSLSRGDYEQYF
>TRBV27|TRBJ2-2|-|14
CASSGRARAGELFF
>TRBV9|TRBJ2-2|-|14
CASSVRANTGELFF
>TRBV7-2|TRBJ2-6|few|13
CASSEAGANVLTF
>TRBV18|TRBJ2-1|few|16
CASSQQTGTSYNEQFF
>TRBV18|TRBJ1-1|-|18
CASSPAGGAGQGNTEAFF
>TRBV10-3|TRBJ2-7|few|13
CAISGQGAYEQYF
>TRBV7-9|TRBJ1-3|-|14
CASSLASSGNTIYF
>TRBV5-6|TRBJ1-2|-|13
CASSLEMGYGYTF
>TRBV2|TRBJ2-5|-|17
CASSEDRTSGNQETQYF
>TRBV20-1|TRBJ2-3|-|11
CSADPLDTQYF
>TRBV4-1|TRBJ2-3|-|13
CASSQDITDTQYF
>TRBV5-1|TRBJ1-1|-|15
CASSLASSMNTEAFF
>TRBV19|TRBJ2-2|-|16
CASSRAGTANTGELFF
>TRBV6-5|TRBJ1-1|-|15
CASSPFGQGATEAFF
>TRBV7-3|TRBJ2-1|once|15
CASSLTSGGYNEQFF
>TRBV9|TRBJ1-6|-|12
CASSVTGDSLHF
>TRBV27|TRBJ2-7|-|15
CASSLSGRVSYEQYF
>TRBV6-5|TRBJ2-5|-|16
CASSYSLMGGPETQYF
>TRBV7-3|TRBJ2-5|-|13
CASSLGTSETQYF
>TRBV6-1|TRBJ2-3|-|14
CATREGQGGDTQYF
>TRBV6-1|TRBJ2-2|-|17
CASSEGSSGANTGELFF
>TRBV7-2|TRBJ2-5|-|14
CASSLPTGMETQYF
>TRBV9|TRBJ1-3|-|15
CASRAGFSAGNTIYF
>TRBV5-4|TRBJ1-6|-|15
CASSTEAQINSPLHF
>TRBV7-2|TRBJ2-7|-|15
CASSLRQGSHYEQYF
>TRBV28|TRBJ1-5|-|13
CASTNGPYKSQHF
>TRBV9|TRBJ2-2|-|15
CASSPDRANTGELFF
>TRBV11-3|TRBJ2-7|-|15
CASSEPGTGLSEQYF
>TRBV5-1|TRBJ2-7|-|14
CASSPWQGIPEQYF
>TRBV19|TRBJ1-6|many|15
CASSTATGANSPLHF
>TRBV10-3|TRBJ2-3|-|15
CAISGNGGATDTQYF
>TRBV6-6|TRBJ1-1|-|13
CASPKNKDTEAFF
>TRBV7-9|TRBJ1-2|-|16
CASSHKSPWQGYGYTF
>TRBV30|TRBJ2-7|-|15
CAWSVGGTGTYEQYF
>TRBV7-9|TRBJ1-2|few|15
CASSWDRGSYYGYTF